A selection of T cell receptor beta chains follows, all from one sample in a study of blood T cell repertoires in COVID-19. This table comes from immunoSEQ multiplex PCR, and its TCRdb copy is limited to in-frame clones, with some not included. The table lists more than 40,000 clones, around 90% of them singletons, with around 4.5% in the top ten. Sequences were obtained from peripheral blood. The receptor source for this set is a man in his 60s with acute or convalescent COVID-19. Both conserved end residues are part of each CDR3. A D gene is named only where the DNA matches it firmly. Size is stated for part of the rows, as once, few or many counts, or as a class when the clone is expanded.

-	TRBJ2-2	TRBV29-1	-	TGCAGCGTTGTAGGACAGCAGAACACCGGGGAGCTGTTTTTT	CSVVGQQNTGELFF
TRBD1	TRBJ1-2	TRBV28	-	TGTGCCAGCAGTGCCCGACAGGGGGCATGGGGCTACACCTTC	CASSARQGAWGYTF
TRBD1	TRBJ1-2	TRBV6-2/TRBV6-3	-	TGTGCCAGCAGTTACTCCAAGGACAGGGGCCACTATGGCTACACCTTC	CASSYSKDRGHYGYTF
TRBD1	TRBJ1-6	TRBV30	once	TGTGCCTGGAGTGTATCGGGACAGTGGGATTCACCCCTCCACTTT	CAWSVSGQWDSPLHF
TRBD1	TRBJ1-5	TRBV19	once	TGTGCCAGTATGGGGGGACAGGGAGTACCGCCCCAGCATTTT	CASMGGQGVPPQHF
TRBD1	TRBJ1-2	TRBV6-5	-	TGTGCCAGCAGTTATCGACAGGGAAACGGCTACACCTTC	CASSYRQGNGYTF
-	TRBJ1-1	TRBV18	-	TGTGCCAGCTCACCCCTTCCTCTCCTTTCGAACACTGAAGCTTTCTTT	CASSPLPLLSNTEAFF
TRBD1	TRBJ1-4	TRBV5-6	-	TGTGCCAGCAACAGGGGGCAGGTTTCAACTAATGAAAAACTGTTTTTT	CASNRGQVSTNEKLFF
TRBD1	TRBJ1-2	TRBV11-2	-	TGTGCCAGCAGCTCGGGACAGGGGGCTCTCTATGGCTACACCTTC	CASSSGQGALYGYTF
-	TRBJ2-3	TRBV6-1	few	TGTGCCAGCAGTGAAAATGGGGCCATCGTTAGCACAGATACGCAGTATTTT	CASSENGAIVSTDTQYF
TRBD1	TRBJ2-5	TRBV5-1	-	TGCGCCAGCAGCTTCACAGGGGGCCAAGAGACCCAGTACTTC	CASSFTGGQETQYF
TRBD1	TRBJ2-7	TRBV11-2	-	TGTGCCAGCAGCTCTGGGACAGGGGGGTACGAGCAGTACTTC	CASSSGTGGYEQYF
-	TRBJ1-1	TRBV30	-	TGTGCCTGGAACGACGGGGGGGGTGAAGCTTTCTTT	CAWNDGGGEAFF
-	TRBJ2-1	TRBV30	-	TGTGCCTGGAGAGGAGTCTCCTACAATGAGCAGTTCTTC	CAWRGVSYNEQFF
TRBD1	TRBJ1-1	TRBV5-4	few	TGTGCCAGCAGCTTGGTGGGACAGGGAGCAGTGAACACTGAAGCTTTCTTT	CASSLVGQGAVNTEAFF
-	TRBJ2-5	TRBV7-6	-	TGTGCCAGCAGCTCACAGACCCTACAAGAGACCCAGTACTTC	CASSSQTLQETQYF
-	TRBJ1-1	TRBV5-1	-	TGCGCCAGCAGCTTGGCCACAGGAGGGTTGAACACTGAAGCTTTCTTT	CASSLATGGLNTEAFF
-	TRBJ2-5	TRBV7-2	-	TGTGCCAGCAGCTCCAAAGAGACCCAGTACTTC	CASSSKETQYF
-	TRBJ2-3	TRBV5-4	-	TGTGCCAGCAGGCGGACTGGTACAGATACGCAGTATTTT	CASRRTGTDTQYF
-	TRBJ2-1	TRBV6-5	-	TGTGCCAGCATACCTCGGGACACCCGCTACAATGAGCAGTTCTTC	CASIPRDTRYNEQFF
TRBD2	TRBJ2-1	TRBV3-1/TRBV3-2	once	TGTGCCAGCAGCCAAGAACTAGCGCCCTCCTACAATGAGCAGTTCTTC	CASSQELAPSYNEQFF
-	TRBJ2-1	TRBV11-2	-	TGTGCCAGCAGCTTACTCTCGGGGTACCCCTACAATGAGCAGTTCTTC	CASSLLSGYPYNEQFF
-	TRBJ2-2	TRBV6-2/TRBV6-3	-	TGTGCCAGCAGCCCCTTTGAGGGGGGGACGAACACCGGGGAGCTGTTTTTT	CASSPFEGGTNTGELFF
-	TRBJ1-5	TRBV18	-	TGTGCCAGCTCTCTGGCTAGGACAGCATTGTATAGCAATCAGCCCCAGCATTTT	CASSLARTALYSNQPQHF
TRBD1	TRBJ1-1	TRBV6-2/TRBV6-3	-	TGTGCCAGCAGTTACGGACAGGGCAGCACTGAAGCTTTCTTT	CASSYGQGSTEAFF
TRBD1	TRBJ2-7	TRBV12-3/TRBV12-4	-	TGTGCCAGCAGCCTACAGGGGTTCAAGCAGTACTTC	CASSLQGFKQYF
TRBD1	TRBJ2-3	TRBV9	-	TGTGCCAGCTCCGGACAGGTTAGCACAGATACGCAGTATTTT	CASSGQVSTDTQYF
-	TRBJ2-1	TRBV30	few	TGTGCCTGGAGTCCGGGGTTCAATGAGCAGTTCTTC	CAWSPGFNEQFF
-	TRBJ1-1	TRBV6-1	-	TGTGCCAGCAGTGAAGAGGGGGGGGCTGAAGCTTTCTTT	CASSEEGGAEAFF
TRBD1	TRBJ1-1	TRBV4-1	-	TGCGCCAGCAAATTGGGGACAGCGAACACTGAAGCTTTCTTT	CASKLGTANTEAFF
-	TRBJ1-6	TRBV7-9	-	TGTGCCAGCAGCTTAGACGGTCACGGTTCACCCCTCCACTTT	CASSLDGHGSPLHF
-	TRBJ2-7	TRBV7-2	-	TGTGCCAGCAGCTTAGCTATGCCCACAGGATACGAGCAGTACTTC	CASSLAMPTGYEQYF
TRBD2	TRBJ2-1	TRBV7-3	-	TGTGCCAGCAGCTCCCGGGGGGGCCTAATTCCCGGCAATGAGCAGTTCTTC	CASSSRGGLIPGNEQFF
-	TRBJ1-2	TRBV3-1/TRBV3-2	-	TGTGCCAGCAGCCAAGGTTCAGGGAGGATTTGGGGTGGCTACACCTTC	CASSQGSGRIWGGYTF
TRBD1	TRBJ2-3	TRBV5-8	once	TGTGCCAGCAGCGCCGGACAGGTCTCTGCAGATACGCAGTATTTT	CASSAGQVSADTQYF
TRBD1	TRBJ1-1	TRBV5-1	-	TGCGCCAGCAGCACGGGACAGGGGATGAACACTGAAGCTTTCTTT	CASSTGQGMNTEAFF
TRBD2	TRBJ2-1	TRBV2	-	TGTGCCAGCAGTGAAGACGGGGGGGGCGTCAACGAGCAGTTCTTC	CASSEDGGGVNEQFF
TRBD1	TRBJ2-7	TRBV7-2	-	TGTGCCAGCAGCTCGATCGGACAGGGGCCGACCGAGCAGTACTTC	CASSSIGQGPTEQYF
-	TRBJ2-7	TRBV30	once	TGTGCCTGGAGCCAGGCAAACGAGCAGTACTTC	CAWSQANEQYF
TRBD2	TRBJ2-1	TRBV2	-	TGTGCCAGCACCCCTGGGGCGGGGGGGCTCAATGAGCAGTTCTTC	CASTPGAGGLNEQFF
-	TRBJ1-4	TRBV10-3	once	TGTGCCATCAGGGGCGACAGTAATGAAAAACTGTTTTTT	CAIRGDSNEKLFF
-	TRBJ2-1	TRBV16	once	TGTGCCAGCAGCCAATCCCGAGGGGGTAATGAGCAGTTCTTC	CASSQSRGGNEQFF
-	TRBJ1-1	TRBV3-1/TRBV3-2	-	TGTGCCAGCAGGGAAAACAGGGCTATGAACACTGAAGCTTTCTTT	CASRENRAMNTEAFF
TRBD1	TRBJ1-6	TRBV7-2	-	TGTGCCAGCAGCTTAGCTCAGGGGGCTTTCTCACCCCTCCACTTT	CASSLAQGAFSPLHF
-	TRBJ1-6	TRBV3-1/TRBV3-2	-	TGTGCCAGCAGCCAAGCGTCCTATAATTCACCCCTCCACTTT	CASSQASYNSPLHF
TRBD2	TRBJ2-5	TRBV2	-	TGTGCCAACCAGGGAGGGCGGGGGAAAGAGACCCAGTACTTC	CANQGGRGKETQYF
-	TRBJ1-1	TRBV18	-	TGTGCCAGCTCACCGCGGAGATCGAACACTGAAGCTTTCTTT	CASSPRRSNTEAFF
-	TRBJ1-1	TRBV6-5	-	TGTGCCAGCAGTTACCGTGGGGGCAGGGTCGCTGAAGCTTTCTTT	CASSYRGGRVAEAFF
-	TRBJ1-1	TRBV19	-	TGTGCCAGTAGTATATCTACAGGGCTGGGGCTCACTGAAGCTTTCTTT	CASSISTGLGLTEAFF
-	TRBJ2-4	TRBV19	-	TGTGCCAGTAGTATAGACAGGGCCCAAAACATTCAGTACTTC	CASSIDRAQNIQYF
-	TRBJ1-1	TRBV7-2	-	TGTGCCAGCAGCTTAGATCAGAACACTGAAGCTTTCTTT	CASSLDQNTEAFF
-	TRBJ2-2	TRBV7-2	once	TGTGCCAGCAGCTTAGTAGACACCGGGGAGCTGTTTTTT	CASSLVDTGELFF
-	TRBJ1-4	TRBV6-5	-	TGTGCCAGCGGTCGACAGACAACTAATGAAAAACTGTTTTTT	CASGRQTTNEKLFF
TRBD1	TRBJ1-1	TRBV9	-	TGTGCCAGCAGCCCCCCGGGACAGGGGCTTGGTGAAGCTTTCTTT	CASSPPGQGLGEAFF
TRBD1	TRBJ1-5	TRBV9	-	TGTGCCAGCAGCTTAGGGACAGGGGTAAGTCAGCCCCAGCATTTT	CASSLGTGVSQPQHF
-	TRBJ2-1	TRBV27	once	TGTGCCAGCAGGCCCTTTCCGGGACGGGAGTACAATGAGCAGTTCTTC	CASRPFPGREYNEQFF